Below, 19 T cell receptor beta chains from the same sample are listed, as sequenced in a study of cytomegalovirus exposure and HLA in healthy donors. The PCR contained 60 Vbeta and 13 Jbeta primers. The method was immunoSEQ multiplex PCR; TCRdb's version includes in-frame clones alone and lacks a portion of them. Here the sample spans about 110,000 clones, about 83% being singletons. Material: PBMCs. Receptors were obtained from a female donor in good health and CMV-seropositive.

V gene TRBV28 combines with J gene TRBJ1-3; D may be TRBD1 (5 bases). The CDR3 covers 15 residues. V dropped 3 bases and J dropped 0 bases, with 9 bases sitting between them. Germline V gene sequence: CDR1 MDHEN, CDR2 SYDVKM. The CDR3 sequence is CASSFDSYSGNTIYF. The CDR3 nucleotides read TGTGCCAGCAGTTTTGACAGCTACTCTGGAAACACCATATATTTT.

This clone has a single count. V gene TRBV7-2 combines with J gene TRBJ2-7, with a possible D match to TRBD1 (6 bases). Trimming left V 5 bases short and J 1 base short, with 18 bases between. The germline V gene encodes CDR1 SGHTA and CDR2 FQGNSA. The CDR3 runs to 16 residues. CDR3 in amino acids: CASSPDGTLTSYEQYF. The DNA of the CDR3 is TGTGCCAGCAGCCCCGACGGGACACTCACGTCCTACGAGCAGTACTTC.

The chain joins TRBV4-2 to TRBJ2-1, with TRBD2 matching over 11 bases. J was trimmed by 4 bases and V by 4 bases; bases with no gene match: 6. CDR3 length equals 16 residues. Germline V CDR1 and CDR2: LGHNA, YNFKEQ. The CDR3 region has the DNA TGTGCCAGCAGCCGCCAACTAGCGGGGGCTTACAATGAGCAGTTCTTC. It encodes CASSRQLAGAYNEQFF.

This clone was observed once. This chain uses TRBV5-1 with TRBJ1-1; D uncertain. The germline V and J ends were trimmed by 3 bases and 4 bases, with 13 bases remaining between them. The germline gives CDR1 SGHRS, CDR2 YFSETQ. The CDR3 is 14 amino acids. CDR3 nucleotide sequence: TGCGCCAGCAGCTACGAGGCAAGTAGCACTGAAGCTTTCTTT. Its protein is CASSYEASSTEAFF.

The chain is built from TRBV27 and TRBJ2-7; 7 nucleotides match TRBD1. J lost 4 bases, V lost 5 bases, and 11 bases had no gene match. The CDR3 runs 15 residues. The V gene's germline CDR1 is MNHEY and CDR2 SMNVEV (reference sequence). The CDR3 DNA sequence: TGTGCCAGCAGTGCCGTGACAGGGCCCCCTTACGAGCAGTACTTC. It yields the protein CASSAVTGPPYEQYF.

This chain connects TRBV7-2 to TRBJ2-7; the D gene is possibly TRBD1 (6 bases). Trimming stripped 5 bases from V and 3 bases from J, with 11 bases between. This CDR3 is 13 amino acids long. Germline assignment: CDR1 SGHTA and CDR2 FQGNSA. DNA of the CDR3: TGTGCCAGCAGCCCCACAGGGCTCTACGAGCAGTACTTC. Amino acids: CASSPTGLYEQYF.

V gene TRBV6-1 combines with J gene TRBJ1-2; D remains ambiguous. Trimming stripped 2 bases from V and 7 bases from J, with 14 bases between. The CDR3 sequence is 14 residues long. CDR1 and CDR2 from the germline V gene are MNHNS and SASEGT. The DNA of the CDR3 is TGTGCCAGCAGTGAATTCGACGGTCGCGGTGGCTACACCTTC. As protein: CASSEFDGRGGYTF.

This clone was seen only once. The J gene is TRBJ2-2, the V gene TRBV6-5, with a weak D call TRBD1 (5 bases). V was cut by 4 bases and J by 10 bases, with 19 bases left in between. Germline loops: CDR1 MNHEY, CDR2 SVGAGI. CDR3 size: 15 residues. The CDR3 DNA reads as TGTGCCAGCAGTTCCGACAGACGCGACCGTGCGGAGCTGTTTTTT. It encodes CASSSDRRDRAELFF.

This chain connects TRBV28 to TRBJ1-3; tentative D call: TRBD1 (6 bases). Trimming left V 1 base short and J 0 bases short, with 10 bases between. This CDR3 has 16 residues. Per the germline V gene, CDR1 is MDHEN and CDR2 is SYDVKM. The CDR3 here is CASSLLARGSGNTIYF. The CDR3 DNA sequence: TGTGCCAGCAGTTTATTGGCCAGGGGCTCTGGAAACACCATATATTTT.

CDR3 coding DNA: TGTGCCAGCTCACCACGGAGTGGCGTCCCTGAAGCTTTCTTT. This encodes CASSPRSGVPEAFF. The V gene is TRBV18, the J gene TRBJ1-1; D unresolved. With 1 base removed from V and 6 bases from J, the gap between germline ends came to 12 bases. The CDR3 length is 14 residues. CDR1 is KGHSH, CDR2 LQKENI, per germline.

V is TRBV5-1 and J is TRBJ2-7, with D possibly being TRBD2 (6 bases). V gave up 4 bases and J gave up 5 bases, with 22 bases separating them. Germline loops: CDR1 SGHRS, CDR2 YFSETQ. The CDR3 is 16 residues long. The CDR3 nucleotides are TGCGCCAGCAGCCCCAGGTTGGGAGGTAGGGGCCACGAGCAGTACTTC. Its translation: CASSPRLGGRGHEQYF.

The chain carries TRBV11-2 and TRBJ2-1; 10 positions agree with TRBD2. Losses at the gene ends were 5 bases for V and 4 bases for J; bases not matched to a gene: 8. The CDR3 consists of 16 residues. Germline CDR1 and CDR2: SGHAT and FQNNGV. The CDR3 spells CASSLYGSGGYNEQFF. The CDR3 DNA is TGTGCCAGCAGCCTTTATGGTAGCGGGGGGTACAATGAGCAGTTCTTC.

The chain recombines TRBV30 with TRBJ1-1, with D possibly TRBD1 on 6 matching bases. V gave up 5 bases and J gave up 7 bases, with 14 bases separating them. CDR3 length: 12 residues. In germline, CDR1 is GTSNPN, CDR2 SVGIG (reference sequence). The CDR3 DNA reads TGTGCCTGGGGGACACCAAAATATGAAGCTTTCTTT. Amino acid sequence: CAWGTPKYEAFF.

This rearrangement joins TRBV28 to TRBJ1-5; D unclear. CDR1 and CDR2 from the germline V gene are MDHEN and SYDVKM. Trimming shortened V by 2 bases and J by 5 bases, and 7 bases separated the two germline ends. The CDR3 loop spans 13 amino acids. DNA for the CDR3: TGTGCCAGCAGTTTAGGGCGATATCAGCCCCAGCATTTT. This translates into CASSLGRYQPQHF.

V is TRBV6-1 and J is TRBJ2-7; possibly TRBD2 for D (5 bases). V lost 5 bases and J 4 bases, leaving 15 bases between the germline ends. CDR3 size: 14 residues. Germline V gene sequence: CDR1 MNHNS, CDR2 SASEGT. CDR3 loop: CASSFSRGQYEQYF. The CDR3 DNA reads TGTGCCAGCAGTTTCTCCCGAGGGCAGTACGAGCAGTACTTC.

V and J are TRBV5-1 and TRBJ2-7; D is perhaps TRBD1 (6 bases). The V end was cut by 4 bases, the J end by 2 bases, with 13 bases between. CDR1 is SGHRS, CDR2 YFSETQ, per germline. The CDR3 is 14 residues long. The CDR3 DNA follows: TGCGCCAGCAGCGTCTCAGGGGCTCCCTACGAGCAGTACTTC. It translates to CASSVSGAPYEQYF.

The rearrangement joins TRBV9 to TRBJ2-4, with D possibly TRBD2 on 7 matching bases. The CDR3 runs 16 residues. Germline V lookup: CDR1 SGDLS, CDR2 YYNGEE. V was shortened by 4 bases and J by 7 bases, with 21 bases between the two germline ends. For the CDR3, the DNA is TGTGCCAGCAGCCCGATGGGGGGCGGGGGAACTAACATTCAGTACTTC. Translating it yields CASSPMGGGGTNIQYF.

This clone was observed a single time. The chain links TRBV14 to TRBJ1-2; D is perhaps TRBD1 (5 bases). From germline, CDR1 is SGHDN and CDR2 FVKESK. CDR3 length: 16 amino acids. Trimming took off 1 base at V and 5 bases at J, with 17 bases between the two ends. In DNA, the CDR3 is TGTGCCAGCAGCCAAGGCACAGGAAGGGTACAGTATGGCTACACCTTC. Protein product: CASSQGTGRVQYGYTF.

This clone was observed once. The genes are TRBV5-5 and TRBJ1-2; no firm D call. The CDR3 is made up of 15 amino acids. Between the trimmed V and J ends, which lost 4 bases and 4 bases, there was a span of 17 bases. CDR1 and CDR2 (germline): SGHKS, YYEKEE (reference sequence). The CDR3 DNA follows: TGTGCCAGCAGCCCAGACATCGGTCCCTTCTATGGCTACACCTTC. It specifies CASSPDIGPFYGYTF.